Following are 8 T cell receptor beta chains from one sample sequenced in a study of cytomegalovirus exposure and HLA in healthy donors. 60 Vbeta and 13 Jbeta primers were used in PCR. Some clones are missing from TCRdb's copy, which holds only in-frame ones; the method was immunoSEQ multiplex PCR. The sample gives 130,000 or so clones, roughly 80% of which show up once; roughly 6.1% is in the top ten. Sequenced input: PBMCs. The receptors here all came from a woman in her forties in good health and CMV-seronegative.

The rearrangement uses TRBV9 and TRBJ1-2; D perhaps matches TRBD1 (5 bases). This CDR3 has 12 amino acids. Trimming took off 0 bases at V and 7 bases at J, with 7 bases between the two ends. Per the germline V gene, CDR1 is SGDLS and CDR2 is YYNGEE. CDR3 region: CASSVGQGGYTF. The CDR3 DNA is TGTGCCAGCAGCGTAGGCCAGGGTGGCTACACCTTC.

V and J are TRBV4-1 and TRBJ1-2; 9 nucleotides match TRBD1. The CDR3 is made up of 14 amino acids. The germline V gene encodes CDR1 MGHRA and CDR2 YSYEKL. Trimming took 4 bases from V and 8 from J; bases not matched to a gene: 8. The CDR3 DNA sequence: TGCGCCAGCAGCCGTCCGGGACAGGGTAAAGGCTACACCTTC. It codes for CASSRPGQGKGYTF.

Note on this clone: The CDR3 does not end in the conserved phenylalanine or tryptophan, so this is likely a read error. The DNA is omitted, as the CDR3 cannot be located on it reliably, and the CDR3 follows TCRdb's listing. This rearrangement joins TRBV28 to TRBJ1-2; TRBD1 is the table's D call and was not checked against the DNA. CDR1 and CDR2 from the germline V gene are MDHEN and SYDVKM. Including both end residues, the CDR3 is 14 amino acids long. CDR3: CASSLRTQGATSVV.

The V gene is TRBV6-1, the J gene TRBJ2-5; D possibly corresponds to TRBD2 (6 bases). The DNA end favors TRBJ2-7, so the J call may be wrong. CDR1 and CDR2 from the germline V gene are MNHNS and SASEGT. The CDR3 is 13 amino acids. DNA of the CDR3: TGTGCCAGCCGGGGGACGGAAACCTACGAGCAGTACTTC. Its protein is CASRGTETYEQYF.

The chain uses TRBV2 and TRBJ1-1; 9 nucleotides align to TRBD1. J lost 4 bases, V lost 6 bases, and 6 bases had no gene match. CDR3 length: 14 amino acids. Germline V gene lookup returns CDR1 SNHLY and CDR2 FYNNEI. CDR3 sequence reads: CASRVQGASTEAFF. The CDR3, as DNA: TGTGCCAGCAGGGTACAGGGGGCGTCCACTGAAGCTTTCTTT.

This clone was observed a few times. The chain links TRBV6-1 to TRBJ2-7; D may be TRBD2 (6 bases). V lost 1 base and J 2 bases, leaving 12 bases between the germline ends. The CDR3 length is 15 residues. The V gene's germline CDR1 is MNHNS and CDR2 SASEGT. CDR3 nucleotide sequence: TGTGCCAGCAGTGAAGGGAGGGCGAGAACCTACGAGCAGTACTTC. It translates to CASSEGRARTYEQYF.

The chain recombines TRBV29-1 with TRBJ1-3; weak D call: TRBD1 (6 bases). There are 13 residues in the CDR3. V gave up 7 bases and J gave up 2 bases, with 12 bases separating them. Germline values: CDR1 SQVTM, CDR2 ANQGSEA. CDR3 sequence reads: CSARGPPGNTIYF. In DNA form, the CDR3 reads TGCAGCGCGCGGGGGCCTCCTGGAAACACCATATATTTT.

This clone was detected once. The genes are TRBV6-5 and TRBJ2-1; perhaps TRBD2 as D (5 bases). CDR3 length equals 13 residues. The V gene lost 2 bases and the J gene lost 8 bases, with 10 bases spanning the gap. Germline V CDR1 and CDR2: MNHEY, SVGAGI. CDR3 nucleotide sequence: TGTGCCAGCAGTTACGGAGGTAACCATGAGCAGTTCTTC. Amino acid sequence: CASSYGGNHEQFF.